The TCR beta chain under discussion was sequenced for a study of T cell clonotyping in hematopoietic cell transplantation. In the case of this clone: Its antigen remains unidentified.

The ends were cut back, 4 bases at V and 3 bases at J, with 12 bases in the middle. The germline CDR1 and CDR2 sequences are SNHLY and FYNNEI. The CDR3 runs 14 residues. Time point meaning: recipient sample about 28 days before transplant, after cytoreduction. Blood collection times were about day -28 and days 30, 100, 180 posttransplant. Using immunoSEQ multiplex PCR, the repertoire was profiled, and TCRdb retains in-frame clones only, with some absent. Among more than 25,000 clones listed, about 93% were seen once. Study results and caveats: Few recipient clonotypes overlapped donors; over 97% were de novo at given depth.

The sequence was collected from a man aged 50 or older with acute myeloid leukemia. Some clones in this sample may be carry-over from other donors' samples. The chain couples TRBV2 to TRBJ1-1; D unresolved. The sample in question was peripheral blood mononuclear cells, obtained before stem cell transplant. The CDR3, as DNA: TGTGCCAGCAGTGTAAGTGGGAGTCACACTGAAGCTTTCTTT. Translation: CASSVSGSHTEAFF.